The TCR beta chain under discussion was sequenced for a study of blood T cell repertoires in COVID-19. CDR1 is LGHNT and CDR2 is FRNRAP in the germline V gene. CDR3 length: 13 amino acids. V dropped 6 bases and J dropped 5 bases, with 10 bases sitting between them. Data came from immunoSEQ multiplex PCR; TCRdb stores just in-frame clones and leaves some out. The data hold more than 200,000 clones, with around 78% observed a single time. The sample comprised peripheral blood. This sequence originates from a woman in her seventies with active or convalescent COVID-19. The rearrangement joins TRBV12-5 to TRBJ2-2; D is undetermined. CDR3 bases: TGTGCTAGTGGCCCTACAGTGACCGGGGAGCTGTTTTTT. This translates into CASGPTVTGELFF.